This T cell receptor (beta chain) was sequenced for a study of cytomegalovirus exposure and HLA in healthy donors. Study-wide results and limits: TCR beta sequences numbering roughly 18,000 were associated with HLA alleles at 0.05 false discovery rate in a later analysis. Later, an analysis found that common viral pathogens appeared to be linked with several of the most significant clusters.

Turning to this clone: Its antigen is unknown.

There are 15 residues in the CDR3. The germline CDR1 and CDR2 sequences are SGHRS and YFSETQ. Between the trimmed V and J ends, which lost 4 bases and 8 bases, there was a span of 18 bases. The PCR had 60 Vbeta and 13 Jbeta primers. Libraries were prepared by immunoSEQ multiplex PCR; TCRdb keeps only in-frame clonotypes and omits some of them. The sample includes 94,000 or so clones, more than 65% of them seen just once. The receptor was derived from a man aged 55 to 70 in good health and CMV-seronegative. The genes are TRBV5-1 and TRBJ2-2; perhaps TRBD1 as D (5 bases). The sample was PBMCs. CDR3 nucleotides: TGCGCCAGCAGCATAGGGGCAGGGCTTTCTGGGGAGCTGTTTTTT. It specifies CASSIGAGLSGELFF.